Reported below is one T cell receptor (beta chain). The data were produced by immunoSEQ multiplex PCR, yet TCRdb's version contains in-frame clones alone and is incomplete. The sample includes around 430,000 clones, around 89% of them seen just once. This entry belongs to a study of blood T cell repertoires in COVID-19. Material for sequencing was peripheral blood. The clonotype comes from a woman aged 50 to 60 with COVID-19, enrolled during active disease.

CDR3 loop: CSAYQGAYEQYF. The CDR3 coding sequence is TGCAGCGCCTACCAGGGGGCCTACGAGCAGTACTTC. This chain links TRBV29-1 with TRBJ2-7; TRBD1 matches at 7 bases. The CDR3 loop spans 12 amino acids. Trimming took 7 bases from V and 2 from J; bases not matched to a gene: 5. Germline CDR1 SQVTM, CDR2 ANQGSEA.